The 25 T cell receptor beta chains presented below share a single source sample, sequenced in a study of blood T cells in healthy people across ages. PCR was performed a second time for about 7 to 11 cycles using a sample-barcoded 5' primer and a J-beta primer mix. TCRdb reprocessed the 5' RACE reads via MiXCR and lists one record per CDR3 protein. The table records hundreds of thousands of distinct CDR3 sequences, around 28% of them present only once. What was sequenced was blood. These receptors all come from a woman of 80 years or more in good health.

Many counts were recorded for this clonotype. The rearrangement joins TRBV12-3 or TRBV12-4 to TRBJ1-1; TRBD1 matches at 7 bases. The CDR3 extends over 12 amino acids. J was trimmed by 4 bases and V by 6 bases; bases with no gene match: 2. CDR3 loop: CASRYRGTEAFF. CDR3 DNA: TGTGCCAGCAGATACAGGGGCACTGAAGCTTTCTTT.

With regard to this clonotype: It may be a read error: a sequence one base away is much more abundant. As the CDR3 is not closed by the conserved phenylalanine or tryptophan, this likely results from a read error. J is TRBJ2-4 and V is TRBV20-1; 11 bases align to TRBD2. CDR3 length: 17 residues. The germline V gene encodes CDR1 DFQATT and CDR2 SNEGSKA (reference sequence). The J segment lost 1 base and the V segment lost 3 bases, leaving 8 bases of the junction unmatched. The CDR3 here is CSASGSGGAGAKNIQYS. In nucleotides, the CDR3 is TGCAGTGCTAGTGGTAGCGGGGGGGCCGGGGCCAAAAACATTCAGTACTCC.

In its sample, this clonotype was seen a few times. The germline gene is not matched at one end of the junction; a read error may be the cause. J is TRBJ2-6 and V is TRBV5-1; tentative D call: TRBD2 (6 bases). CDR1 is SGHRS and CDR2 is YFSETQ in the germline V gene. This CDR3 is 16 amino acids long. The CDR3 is CASSPDGGNGADVLTF. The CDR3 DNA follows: TGCGCCAGCAGCCCAGACGGGGGAAACGGGGCCGACGTCCTGACTTTC.

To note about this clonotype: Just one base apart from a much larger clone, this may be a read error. CDR3 residues: CASRAGDIQYF. The CDR3 DNA reads as TGTGCCAGCAGGGCAGGGGACATTCAGTACTTC. This chain links TRBV25-1 with TRBJ2-7, with D maybe TRBD1 (6 bases). The J call is in doubt because the DNA end fits TRBJ2-4 better. CDR1 is MGHDK, CDR2 SYGVNS, per germline. This CDR3 is 11 amino acids long.

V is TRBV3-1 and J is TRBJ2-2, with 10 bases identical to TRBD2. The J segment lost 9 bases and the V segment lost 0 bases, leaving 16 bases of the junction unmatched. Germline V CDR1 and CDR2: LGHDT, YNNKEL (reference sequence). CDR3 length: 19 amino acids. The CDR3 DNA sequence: TGTGCCAGCAGCCAAGATCAAGCGGGGGGGTCCCGATTTAGGAGGGAGCTGTTTTTT. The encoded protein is CASSQDQAGGSRFRRELFF.

The CDR3 DNA reads TGTGCCAGCAGCTTACAGGGGTCTGGGCCCTCAGATACGCAGTATTTT. As protein: CASSLQGSGPSDTQYF. V usage is TRBV7-9 and J usage is TRBJ2-3; TRBD1 is a possible D gene (6 bases). The CDR3 is made up of 16 amino acids. Looked up from germline, CDR1 is SEHNR and CDR2 is FQNEAQ (reference sequence). V lost 2 bases and J lost 4, with 16 bases in between.

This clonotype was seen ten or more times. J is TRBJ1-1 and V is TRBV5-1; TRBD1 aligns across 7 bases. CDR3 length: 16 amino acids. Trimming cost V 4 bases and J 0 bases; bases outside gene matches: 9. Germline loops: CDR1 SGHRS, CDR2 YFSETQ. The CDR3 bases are TGCGCCAGCAGCCTGACGACGGGACAGATGAACACTGAAGCTTTCTTT. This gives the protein CASSLTTGQMNTEAFF. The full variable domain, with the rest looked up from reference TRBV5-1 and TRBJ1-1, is KAGVTQTPRYLIKTRGQQVTLSCSPISGHRSVSWYQQTPGQGLQFLFEYFSETQRNKGNFPGRFSGRQFSNSRSEMNVSTLELGDSALYLCASSLTTGQMNTEAFFGQGTRLTVV.

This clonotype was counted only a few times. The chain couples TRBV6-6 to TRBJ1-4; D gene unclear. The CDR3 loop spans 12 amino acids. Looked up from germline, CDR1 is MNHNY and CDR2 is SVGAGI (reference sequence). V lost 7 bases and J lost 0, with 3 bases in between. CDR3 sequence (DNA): TGTGCCAGCATGACAACTAATGAAAAACTGTTTTTT. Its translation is CASMTTNEKLFF.

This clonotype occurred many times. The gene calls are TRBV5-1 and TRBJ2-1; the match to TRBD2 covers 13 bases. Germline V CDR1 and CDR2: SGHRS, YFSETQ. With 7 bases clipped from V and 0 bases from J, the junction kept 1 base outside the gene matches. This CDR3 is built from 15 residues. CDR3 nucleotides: TGCGCCAGCCGACTAGCGGGGGGCTCCTACAATGAGCAGTTCTTC. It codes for CASRLAGGSYNEQFF. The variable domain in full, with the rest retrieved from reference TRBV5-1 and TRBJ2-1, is KAGVTQTPRYLIKTRGQQVTLSCSPISGHRSVSWYQQTPGQGLQFLFEYFSETQRNKGNFPGRFSGRQFSNSRSEMNVSTLELGDSALYLCASRLAGGSYNEQFFGPGTRLTVL.

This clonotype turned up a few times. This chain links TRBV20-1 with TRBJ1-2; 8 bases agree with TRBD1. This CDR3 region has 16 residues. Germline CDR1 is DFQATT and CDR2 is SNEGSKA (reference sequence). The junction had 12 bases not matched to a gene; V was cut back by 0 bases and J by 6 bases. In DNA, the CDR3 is TGCAGTGCTAGAGATGGGCAGGGGGCGCATAGTGATGGCTACACCTTC. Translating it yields CSARDGQGAHSDGYTF.

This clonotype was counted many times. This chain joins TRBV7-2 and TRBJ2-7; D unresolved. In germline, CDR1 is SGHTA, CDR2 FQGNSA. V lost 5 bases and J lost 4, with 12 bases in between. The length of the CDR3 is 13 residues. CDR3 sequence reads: CASSPQVGYEQYF. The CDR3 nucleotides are TGTGCCAGCAGCCCGCAAGTCGGGTACGAGCAGTACTTC.

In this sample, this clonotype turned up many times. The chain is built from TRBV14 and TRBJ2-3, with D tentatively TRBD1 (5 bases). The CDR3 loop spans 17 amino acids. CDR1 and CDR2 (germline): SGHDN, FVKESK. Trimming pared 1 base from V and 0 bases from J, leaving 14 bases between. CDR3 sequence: CASSQVRRAGSTDTQYF. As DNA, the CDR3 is TGTGCCAGCAGCCAAGTCCGCCGGGCAGGGAGCACAGATACGCAGTATTTT.

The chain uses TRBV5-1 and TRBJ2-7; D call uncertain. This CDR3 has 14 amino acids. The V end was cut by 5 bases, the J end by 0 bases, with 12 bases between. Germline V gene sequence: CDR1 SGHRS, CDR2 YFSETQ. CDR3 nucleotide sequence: TGCGCCAGCAGTTGGGATGTTAGCTCCTACGAGCAGTACTTC. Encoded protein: CASSWDVSSYEQYF.

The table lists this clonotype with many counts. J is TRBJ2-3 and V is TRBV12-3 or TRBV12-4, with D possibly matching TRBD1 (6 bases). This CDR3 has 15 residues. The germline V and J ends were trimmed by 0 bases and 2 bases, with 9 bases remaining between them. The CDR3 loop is CASSLAGHNTDTQYF. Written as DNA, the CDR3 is TGTGCCAGCAGTTTAGCGGGACACAACACAGATACGCAGTATTTT.

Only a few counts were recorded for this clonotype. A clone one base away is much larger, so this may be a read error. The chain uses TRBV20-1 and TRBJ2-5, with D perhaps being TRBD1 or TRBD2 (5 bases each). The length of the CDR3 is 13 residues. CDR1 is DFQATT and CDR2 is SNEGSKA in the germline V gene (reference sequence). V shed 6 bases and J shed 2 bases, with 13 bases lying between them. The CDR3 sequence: CSAGDGSQETQYF. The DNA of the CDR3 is TGCAGTGCGGGGGACGGGTCTCAAGAGACCCAGTACTTC.

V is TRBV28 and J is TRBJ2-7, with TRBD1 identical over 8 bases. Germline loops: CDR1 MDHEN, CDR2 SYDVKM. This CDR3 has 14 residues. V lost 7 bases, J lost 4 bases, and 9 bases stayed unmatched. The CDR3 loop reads CASTLGQGRYEQYF. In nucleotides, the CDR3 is TGTGCCAGCACCCTTGGACAGGGAAGGTACGAGCAGTACTTC.

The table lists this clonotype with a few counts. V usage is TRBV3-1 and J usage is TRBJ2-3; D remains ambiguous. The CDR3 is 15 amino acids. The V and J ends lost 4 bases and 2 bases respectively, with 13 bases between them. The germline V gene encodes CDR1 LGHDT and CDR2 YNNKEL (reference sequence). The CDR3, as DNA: TGTGCCAGCAGCCTGCGATGGAGTCTCACAGATACGCAGTATTTT. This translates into CASSLRWSLTDTQYF.

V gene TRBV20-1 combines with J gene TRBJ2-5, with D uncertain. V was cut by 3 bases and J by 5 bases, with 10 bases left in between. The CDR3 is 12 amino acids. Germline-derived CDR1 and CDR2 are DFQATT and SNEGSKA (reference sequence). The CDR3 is CSASKGVETQYF. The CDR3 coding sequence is TGCAGTGCTAGTAAGGGTGTGGAGACCCAGTACTTC.

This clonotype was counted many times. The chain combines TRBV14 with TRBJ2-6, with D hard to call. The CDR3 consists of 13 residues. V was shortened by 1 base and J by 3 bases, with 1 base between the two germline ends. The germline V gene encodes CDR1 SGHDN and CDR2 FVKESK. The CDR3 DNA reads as TGTGCCAGCAGCCAAGGTGGGGCCAACGTCCTGACTTTC. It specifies CASSQGGANVLTF.

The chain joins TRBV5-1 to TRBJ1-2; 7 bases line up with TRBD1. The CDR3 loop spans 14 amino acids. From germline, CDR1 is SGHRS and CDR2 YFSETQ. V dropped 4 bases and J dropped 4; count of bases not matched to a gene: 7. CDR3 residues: CASSRGQASYGYTF. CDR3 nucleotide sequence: TGCGCCAGCAGCCGAGGACAGGCAAGCTATGGCTACACCTTC.

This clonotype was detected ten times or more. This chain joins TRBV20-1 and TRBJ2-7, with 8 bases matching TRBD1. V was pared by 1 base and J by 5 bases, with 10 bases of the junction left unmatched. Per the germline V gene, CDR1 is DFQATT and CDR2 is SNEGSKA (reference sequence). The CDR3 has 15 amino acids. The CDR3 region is CSARAPSGQGNEQYF. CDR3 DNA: TGCAGTGCTAGAGCCCCCTCCGGACAGGGCAACGAGCAGTACTTC.

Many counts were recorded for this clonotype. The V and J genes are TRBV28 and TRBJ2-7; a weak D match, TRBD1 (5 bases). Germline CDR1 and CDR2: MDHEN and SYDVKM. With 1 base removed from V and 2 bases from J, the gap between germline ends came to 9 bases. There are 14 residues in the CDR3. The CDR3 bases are TGTGCCAGCAGTTTATCAGGGAACCCCTACGAGCAGTACTTC. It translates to CASSLSGNPYEQYF.

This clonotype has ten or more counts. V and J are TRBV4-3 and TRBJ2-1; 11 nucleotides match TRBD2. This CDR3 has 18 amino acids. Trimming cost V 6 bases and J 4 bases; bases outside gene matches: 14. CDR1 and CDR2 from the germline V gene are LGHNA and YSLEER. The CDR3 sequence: CASSSSLSSGGQYNEQFF. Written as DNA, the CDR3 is TGCGCCAGCAGTTCAAGTCTATCTAGCGGGGGGCAGTACAATGAGCAGTTCTTC.

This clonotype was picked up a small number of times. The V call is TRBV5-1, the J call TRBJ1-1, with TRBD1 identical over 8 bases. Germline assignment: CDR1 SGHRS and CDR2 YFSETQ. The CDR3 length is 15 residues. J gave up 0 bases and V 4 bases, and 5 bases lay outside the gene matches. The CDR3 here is CASSNTGGMNTEAFF. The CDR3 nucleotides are TGCGCCAGCAGCAACACAGGGGGAATGAACACTGAAGCTTTCTTT.

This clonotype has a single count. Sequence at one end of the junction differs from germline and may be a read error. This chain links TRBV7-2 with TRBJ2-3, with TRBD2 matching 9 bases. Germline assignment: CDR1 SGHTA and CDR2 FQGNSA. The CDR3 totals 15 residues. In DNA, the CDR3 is TGTGCCAGCACGCAGCGAGCGGGGGGCACAGATACGCGGTATTTT. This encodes CASTQRAGGTDTRYF. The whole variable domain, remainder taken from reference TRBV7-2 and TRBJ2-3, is GAGVSQSPSNKVTEKGKDVELRCDPISGHTALYWYRQSLGQGLEFLIYFQGNSAPDKSGLPSDRFSAERTGGSVSTLTIQRTQQEDSAVYLCASTQRAGGTDTRYFGPGTRLTVL.